The rows below give T cell receptor beta chains drawn from one sample of a study of OX40 agonist ivuxolimab in advanced cancers. The assay was immunoSEQ multiplex PCR, and TCRdb's table has in-frame clones only and misses some. The sample lists tens of thousands of clones, around nine tenths occurring once. The sample in question was CD4+ or CD8+ T cells sorted from blood, obtained in a trial of the OX40 agonist ivuxolimab. The receptors stem from an adult with an advanced solid tumor such as melanoma, head and neck, liver or kidney cancer. The CDR3 runs from the conserved cysteine through the conserved F or W.

v_call,cdr3_aa
TRBV4-3,CASSQATGATNEKLFF
TRBV7-9,CASSPPRSNQPQHF
TRBV27,CASSPGQGFNEKLFF
TRBV11-1,CASSLRGLLYEQYF
TRBV5-6,CASSLGRGETQYF
TRBV18,CASSPPGQGIHQPQHF
TRBV7-9,CASSPRDTLGETQYF
TRBV2,CASSPGTSGDEQYF
TRBV11-1,CASSGDRGKPHEQYF
TRBV5-6,CASSLWGANSGNTIYF
TRBV6-6,CASSYGLAVPELFF
TRBV29-1,CSVGRGTNLAFF
TRBV7-8,CASSSRQTTGELFF
TRBV10-1,CASSEARDRETEAFF
TRBV5-1,CASSLVGGDYEQYF
TRBV6-4,CASSDSGPTGELFF
TRBV7-8,CASSALATGGPSEAFF
TRBV27,CASSLSVGDRLNEQYF
TRBV7-2,CASSLDLGKTYEQYF
TRBV15,CATSRGFMNTEAFF
TRBV19,CASSVGQGSTDTQYF
TRBV7-3,CASSQGPDRDRNTDTQYF
TRBV5-8,CASSLFWQKNTEAFF
TRBV5-1,CASSSIRDSNSYEQYF
TRBV4-3,CASSQGDHHYNEQFF
TRBV5-6,CASSLDRPNEQFF
TRBV12-5,CASGFRNNEQFF
TRBV27,CASSRHGGGTEAFF
TRBV19,CASSVRDAYEQYF
TRBV9,CASTPELTNTGELFF
TRBV12-5,CASGWRQNYGYTF
TRBV25-1,CASSPGDRGKSEQFF
TRBV27,CASSFSARAGELFF
TRBV9,CASSGDRNGYTF
TRBV7-6,CASSPGQGKGQYF
TRBV5-4,CASSVQGSVSGANVLTF
TRBV11-3,CASSLVRLGELFF
TRBV27,CASSWEGPNTGELFF
TRBV9,CASSVGQLPYGYTF
TRBV7-8,CASSFRTQGVPQPQHF